These T cell receptor beta chains were read from a single sample in a study of T cells in localized non-small cell lung cancer. Clones were read by immunoSEQ multiplex PCR, and TCRdb kept only the in-frame ones, dropping some. The sample has over 30,000 clones, over 75% seen once. The sequenced sample was peripheral blood, obtained before any cancer treatment. Receptors originate from a male donor aged 60 or over with stage III lung adenocarcinoma. CDR3s include the opening cysteine and the closing phenylalanine or tryptophan. A D gene is named only where the DNA matches it firmly. Only part of the rows carry a size: once, few, many, or a class if the clone is expanded.

>16|TRBJ1-3|.|.|TRBV2
CASSQLPSETGNTIYF
TGTGCCAGCAGTCAGCTTCCGTCGGAGACTGGAAACACCATATATTTT
>14|TRBJ1-2|.|.|TRBV5-1
CASSAAPGPPLYTF
TGCGCCAGCAGCGCCGCTCCGGGACCCCCGCTCTACACCTTC
>17|TRBJ2-1|TRBD2|.|TRBV11-3
CASSLDSPSGGYNEQFF
TGTGCCAGCAGCTTAGATTCCCCTAGCGGGGGGTACAATGAGCAGTTCTTC
>15|TRBJ1-1|.|.|TRBV6-6
CASRDGGTSNTEAFF
TGTGCCAGCAGGGACGGGGGGACATCTAACACTGAAGCTTTCTTT
>15|TRBJ1-4|.|.|TRBV15
CATSRGGRNNEKLFF
TGTGCCACCAGCAGAGGGGGTCGGAATAATGAAAAACTGTTTTTT
>12|TRBJ2-7|.|.|TRBV6-1
CASSIDRYEQYF
TGTGCCAGCAGTATCGACAGATACGAGCAGTACTTC
>16|TRBJ2-1|TRBD2|.|TRBV11-2
CASSRPRLAGRGDGFF
TGTGCCAGCAGCCGGCCTAGACTAGCGGGAAGAGGGGATGGGTTCTTC
>14|TRBJ2-6|.|.|TRBV5-1
CASKPGSGANVLTF
TGCGCCAGCAAGCCAGGCTCTGGGGCCAACGTCCTGACTTTC
>15|TRBJ2-7|.|.|TRBV15
CATSSKGQPIYEQYF
TGTGCCACCAGCAGTAAGGGACAACCGATCTACGAGCAGTACTTC
>16|TRBJ1-1|TRBD1|.|TRBV19
CASSKPGTGPNTEAFF
TGTGCCAGTAGTAAGCCTGGGACAGGGCCCAACACTGAAGCTTTCTTT
>15|TRBJ2-7|TRBD1|.|TRBV6-1
CASREGQGATYEQYF
TGTGCCAGCAGGGAAGGACAGGGGGCCACCTACGAGCAGTACTTC
>18|TRBJ2-7|.|once|TRBV7-2
CASSSPTDGGQVSDEQYF
TGTGCCAGCAGTTCCCCAACGGACGGGGGCCAGGTCTCTGACGAGCAGTACTTC
>16|TRBJ2-3|TRBD2|.|TRBV7-2
CASSSVAGPSTDTQYF
TGTGCCAGCAGCTCCGTAGCGGGGCCTAGCACAGATACGCAGTATTTT
>16|TRBJ1-6|.|.|TRBV7-2
CASSPRAQDSNSPLHF
TGTGCCAGCAGCCCTCGTGCCCAGGACTCCAATTCACCCCTCCACTTT
>17|TRBJ2-2|TRBD1|once|TRBV13
CASSLPGQGLFTGELFF
TGTGCCAGCAGCCTTCCGGGACAGGGACTTTTCACCGGGGAGCTGTTTTTT
>12|TRBJ2-7|TRBD1|.|TRBV5-6
CASSSGQSLEYF
TGTGCCAGCAGCTCGGGACAGTCGCTGGAGTACTTC
>17|TRBJ2-5|.|few|TRBV5-4
CASSQRSGAGSGETQYF
TGTGCCAGCAGCCAACGTAGCGGAGCAGGATCCGGGGAGACCCAGTACTTC
>15|TRBJ1-3|.|once|TRBV5-8
CASNEDGYSGNTIYF
TGTGCCAGCAATGAGGACGGGTACTCTGGAAACACCATATATTTT
>15|TRBJ2-1|.|.|TRBV6-1
CASSSRGPTGNEQFF
TGTGCCAGCAGTTCCCGGGGGCCAACGGGGAATGAGCAGTTCTTC
>12|TRBJ2-5|.|.|TRBV2
CAWGELEETQYF
TGTGCCTGGGGGGAACTAGAGGAGACCCAGTACTTC
>16|TRBJ2-2|TRBD1|once|TRBV13
CASSLGRTGYTGELFF
TGTGCCAGCAGCCTAGGCCGGACAGGCTACACCGGGGAGCTGTTTTTT
>17|TRBJ2-1|TRBD2|.|TRBV2
CARQREGELLTQRGQFF
TGTGCCAGACAACGGGAGGGGGAACTCCTAACACAAAGGGGGCAGTTCTTC
>12|TRBJ2-1|.|.|TRBV11-3
CASSRGDNEQFF
TGTGCCAGCAGCCGGGGCGATAATGAGCAGTTCTTC
>14|TRBJ1-2|.|.|TRBV6-5
CAKNSVRGAFGYTF
TGTGCCAAAAACTCCGTCCGGGGGGCTTTTGGCTACACCTTC
>15|TRBJ2-4|.|.|TRBV5-6
CASSLLLLGENIQYF
TGTGCCAGCAGCCTCCTCTTGTTGGGAGAAAACATTCAGTACTTC
>13|TRBJ2-1|.|.|TRBV11-3
CASSLTGVGEQFF
TGTGCCAGCAGCCTAACGGGGGTTGGTGAGCAGTTCTTC
>15|TRBJ1-1|TRBD1|.|TRBV10-3
CATTLDRTTPGEAFF
TGTGCCACGACTCTGGACAGGACGACGCCGGGTGAAGCTTTCTTT
>15|TRBJ2-5|TRBD2|few|TRBV29-1
CSVDASGAVQETQYF
TGCAGCGTTGACGCTAGCGGGGCCGTTCAAGAGACCCAGTACTTC
>16|TRBJ1-5|.|.|TRBV27
CASSHTAGWGNQPQHF
TGTGCCAGCAGCCACACGGCCGGGTGGGGCAATCAGCCCCAGCATTTT
>14|TRBJ1-1|.|.|TRBV7-9
CASSLIGGAAEAFF
TGTGCCAGCAGCTTAATTGGTGGAGCGGCTGAAGCTTTCTTT
>13|TRBJ2-1|TRBD2|.|TRBV14
CASSQGLADEQFF
TGTGCCAGCAGCCAAGGGCTAGCGGATGAGCAGTTCTTC
>15|TRBJ2-1|.|.|TRBV28
CASSLAVVGNNEQFF
TGTGCCAGCAGTTTAGCGGTGGTAGGCAACAATGAGCAGTTCTTC
>14|TRBJ2-5|.|.|TRBV5-1
CASSLRASQETQYF
TGCGCCAGCAGCCTGAGGGCCAGCCAAGAGACCCAGTACTTC
>11|TRBJ1-2|.|.|TRBV5-6
CASSSGAGYTF
TGTGCCAGCAGCTCAGGGGCTGGCTACACCTTC
>17|TRBJ2-5|.|.|TRBV23-1
CASSRRDKGSSGETQYF
TGCGCCAGCAGTCGCCGAGACAAAGGTTCGTCGGGAGAGACCCAGTACTTC
>15|TRBJ2-7|TRBD1|.|TRBV9
CASNPGGQGFLKQYF
TGTGCCAGCAACCCAGGGGGACAGGGGTTCTTGAAGCAGTACTTC
>13|TRBJ1-6|TRBD1|.|TRBV2
CASSGQGGSPLHF
TGTGCCAGCAGTGGGCAGGGGGGTTCACCCCTCCACTTT
>13|TRBJ1-1|.|once|TRBV4-2
CASSQEVAGGAFF
TGTGCCAGCAGCCAAGAGGTCGCCGGAGGGGCTTTCTTT
>18|TRBJ2-2|TRBD2|once|TRBV30
CAWSVRASGLPRTGELFF
TGTGCCTGGAGTGTAAGGGCTAGCGGCTTACCGAGAACCGGGGAGCTGTTTTTT
>16|TRBJ2-3|.|few|TRBV13
CASSLKGRTSTDTQYF
TGTGCCAGCAGCTTAAAGGGCAGAACTAGCACAGATACGCAGTATTTT
>14|TRBJ2-4|TRBD1|once|TRBV7-2
CASSETGTKNIQYF
TGTGCCAGCAGCGAGACAGGGACCAAAAACATTCAGTACTTC
>14|TRBJ1-1|.|.|TRBV2
CASSGLVGGTEAFF
TGTGCCAGCAGTGGGTTAGTAGGGGGCACTGAAGCTTTCTTT
>17|TRBJ2-2|.|.|TRBV7-2
CASSLTALRSITGELFF
TGTGCCAGCAGCCTGACAGCACTTAGGTCGATCACCGGGGAGCTGTTTTTT
>10|TRBJ1-2|.|.|TRBV29-1
CSVDLYGYTF
TGCAGCGTTGACCTCTATGGCTACACCTTC
>15|TRBJ2-6|.|.|TRBV19
CASSILLAGANVLTF
TGTGCCAGTAGTATACTCTTAGCTGGGGCCAACGTCCTGACTTTC
>17|TRBJ1-2|TRBD1|.|TRBV5-1
CASSLGLKGQGNYGYTF
TGCGCCAGCAGCTTGGGCCTAAAAGGACAGGGGAACTATGGCTACACCTTC
>16|TRBJ2-2|TRBD2|.|TRBV4-2
CASSIGTSGSIRELFF
TGTGCCAGCAGCATCGGTACTAGCGGGAGCATCCGGGAGCTGTTTTTT
>16|TRBJ2-2|TRBD2|.|TRBV15
CATSTLAGVGTGELFF
TGTGCCACCAGCACCTTAGCGGGAGTGGGAACCGGGGAGCTGTTTTTT
>19|TRBJ2-4|.|.|TRBV18
CASSPQHTDSKGAKNIQYF
TGTGCCAGCTCACCACAACACACTGACAGCAAGGGGGCCAAAAACATTCAGTACTTC
>16|TRBJ2-2|TRBD2|.|TRBV7-8
CASSLTASGIVGELFF
TGTGCCAGCAGCCTTACGGCTAGCGGGATCGTCGGGGAGCTGTTTTTT
>17|TRBJ2-2|.|.|TRBV19
CASSITSIAANTGELFF
TGTGCCAGTAGTATAACCTCGATAGCGGCGAACACCGGGGAGCTGTTTTTT
>15|TRBJ1-1|.|.|TRBV9
CASSVGPGYNTEAFF
TGTGCCAGCAGCGTCGGGCCAGGGTATAACACTGAAGCTTTCTTT
>16|TRBJ2-7|TRBD2|once|TRBV19
CASSIKRGTRPYEQYF
TGTGCCAGTAGTATTAAAAGAGGGACTAGACCCTACGAGCAGTACTTC
>11|TRBJ2-5|.|.|TRBV5-6
CAGSFRGEPYF
TGTGCCGGCAGCTTCCGGGGCGAGCCTTACTTC
>15|TRBJ2-1|.|.|TRBV6-4
CASSQIGLSYNEQFF
TGTGCCAGCAGTCAAATAGGGCTCTCCTACAATGAGCAGTTCTTC
>13|TRBJ2-7|.|once|TRBV9
CASSPLGGYEQYF
TGTGCCAGCAGCCCACTGGGGGGCTACGAGCAGTACTTC
>15|TRBJ1-4|.|.|TRBV7-8
CASSLVLGANEKLFF
TGTGCCAGCAGCTTAGTTCTCGGTGCAAATGAAAAACTGTTTTTT
>16|TRBJ1-1|.|.|TRBV18
CASSPRIKREGIEAFF
TGTGCCAGCTCACCACGTATCAAGAGGGAGGGTATTGAAGCTTTCTTT
>16|TRBJ2-1|.|.|TRBV19
CASSNRGAAFGWEQFF
TGTGCCAGTAGTAACCGTGGCGCGGCCTTCGGGTGGGAGCAGTTCTTC
>15|TRBJ2-7|TRBD1|.|TRBV7-1
CASSSVRDSFYEQYF
TGTGCCAGCAGCTCAGTCCGGGACAGCTTCTACGAGCAGTACTTC